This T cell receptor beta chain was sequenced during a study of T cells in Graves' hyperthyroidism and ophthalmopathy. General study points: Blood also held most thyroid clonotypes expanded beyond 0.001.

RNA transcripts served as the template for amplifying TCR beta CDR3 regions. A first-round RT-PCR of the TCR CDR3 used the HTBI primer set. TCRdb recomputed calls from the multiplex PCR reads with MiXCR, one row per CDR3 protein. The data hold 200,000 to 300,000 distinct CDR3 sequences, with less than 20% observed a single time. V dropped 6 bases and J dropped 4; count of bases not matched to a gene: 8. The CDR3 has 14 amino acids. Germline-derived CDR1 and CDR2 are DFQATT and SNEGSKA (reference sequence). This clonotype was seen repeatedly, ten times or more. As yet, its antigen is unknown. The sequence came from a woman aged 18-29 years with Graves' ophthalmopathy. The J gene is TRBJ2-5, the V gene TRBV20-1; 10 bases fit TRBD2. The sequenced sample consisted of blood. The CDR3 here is CSATLAGVRETQYF. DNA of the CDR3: TGCAGTGCAACCCTAGCGGGAGTACGAGAGACCCAGTACTTC.